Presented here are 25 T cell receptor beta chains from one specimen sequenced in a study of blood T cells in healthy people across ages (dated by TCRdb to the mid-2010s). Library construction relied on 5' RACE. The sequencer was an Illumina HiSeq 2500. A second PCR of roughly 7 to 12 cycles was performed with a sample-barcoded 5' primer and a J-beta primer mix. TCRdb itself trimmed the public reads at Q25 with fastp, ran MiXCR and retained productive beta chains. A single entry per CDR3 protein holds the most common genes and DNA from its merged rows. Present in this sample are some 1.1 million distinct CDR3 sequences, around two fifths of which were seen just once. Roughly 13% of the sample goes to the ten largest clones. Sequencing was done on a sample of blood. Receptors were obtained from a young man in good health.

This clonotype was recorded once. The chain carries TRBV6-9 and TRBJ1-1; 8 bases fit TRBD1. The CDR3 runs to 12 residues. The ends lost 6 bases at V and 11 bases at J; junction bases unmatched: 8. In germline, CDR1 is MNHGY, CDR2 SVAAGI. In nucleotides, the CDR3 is TGTGCCAGCAGAACCATGGACAGGGCGGCTTTCTTT. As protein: CASRTMDRAAFF.

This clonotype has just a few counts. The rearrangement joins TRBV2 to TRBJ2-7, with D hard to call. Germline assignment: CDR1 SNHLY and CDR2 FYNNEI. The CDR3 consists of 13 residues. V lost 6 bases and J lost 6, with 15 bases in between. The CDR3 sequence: CASRPSEGLEQYF. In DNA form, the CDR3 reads TGTGCCAGCAGACCTTCGGAAGGGCTCGAGCAGTACTTC. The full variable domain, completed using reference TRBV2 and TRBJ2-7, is EPEVTQTPSHQVTQMGQEVILRCVPISNHLYFYWYRQILGQKVEFLVSFYNNEISEKSEIFDDQFSVERPDGSNFTLKIRSTKLEDSAMYFCASRPSEGLEQYFGPGTRLTVT.

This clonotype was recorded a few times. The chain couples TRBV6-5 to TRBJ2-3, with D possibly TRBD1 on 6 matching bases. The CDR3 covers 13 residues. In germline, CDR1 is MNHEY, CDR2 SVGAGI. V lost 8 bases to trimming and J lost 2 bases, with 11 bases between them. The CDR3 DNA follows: TGTGCCAGCCGGACAGAACTCACAGATACGCAGTATTTT. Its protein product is CASRTELTDTQYF.

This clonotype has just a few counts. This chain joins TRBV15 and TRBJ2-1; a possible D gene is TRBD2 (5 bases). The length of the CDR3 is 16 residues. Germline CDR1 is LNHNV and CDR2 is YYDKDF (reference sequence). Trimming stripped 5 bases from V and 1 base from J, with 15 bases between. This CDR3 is CATSFVGAPSYNEQFF. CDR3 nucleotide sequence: TGTGCCACCAGCTTTGTGGGAGCGCCTTCCTACAATGAGCAGTTCTTC.

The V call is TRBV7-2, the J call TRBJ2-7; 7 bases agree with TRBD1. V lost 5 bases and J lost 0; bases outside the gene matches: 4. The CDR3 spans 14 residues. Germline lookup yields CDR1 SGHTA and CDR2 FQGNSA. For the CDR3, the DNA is TGTGCCAGCAGCGCACAGGGGAGCTCCTACGAGCAGTACTTC. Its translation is CASSAQGSSYEQYF.

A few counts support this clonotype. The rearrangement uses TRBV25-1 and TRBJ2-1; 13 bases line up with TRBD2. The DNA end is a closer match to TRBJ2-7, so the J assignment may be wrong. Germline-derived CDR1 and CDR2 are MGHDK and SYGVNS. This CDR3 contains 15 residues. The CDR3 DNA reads TGTGCCAGCAGCGAGACTAGCGGGGGGTACAATGAGCAGTACTTC. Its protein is CASSETSGGYNEQYF.

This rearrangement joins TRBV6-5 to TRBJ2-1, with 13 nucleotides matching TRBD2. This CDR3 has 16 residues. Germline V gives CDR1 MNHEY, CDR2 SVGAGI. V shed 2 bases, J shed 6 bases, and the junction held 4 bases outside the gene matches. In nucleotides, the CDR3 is TGTGCCAGCAGTTACGGCACTAGCGGGGGGGGCAATGAGCAGTTCTTC. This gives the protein CASSYGTSGGGNEQFF.

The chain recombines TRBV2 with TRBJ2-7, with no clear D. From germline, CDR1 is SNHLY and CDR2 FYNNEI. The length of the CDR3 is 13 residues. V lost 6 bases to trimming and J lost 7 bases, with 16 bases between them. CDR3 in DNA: TGTGCCAGCAGGGTGACTCCCGCAGTAGAGCAGTACTTC. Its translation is CASRVTPAVEQYF.

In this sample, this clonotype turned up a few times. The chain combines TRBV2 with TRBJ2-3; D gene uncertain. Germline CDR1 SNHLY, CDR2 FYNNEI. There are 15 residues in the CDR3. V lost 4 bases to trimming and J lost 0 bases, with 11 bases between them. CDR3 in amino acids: CASSAAMASTDTQYF. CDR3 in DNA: TGTGCCAGCAGTGCCGCCATGGCTAGCACAGATACGCAGTATTTT.

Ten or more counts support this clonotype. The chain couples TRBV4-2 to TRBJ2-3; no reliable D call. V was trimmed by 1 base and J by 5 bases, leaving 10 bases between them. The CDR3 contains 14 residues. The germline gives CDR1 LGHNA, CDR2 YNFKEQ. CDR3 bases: TGTGCCAGCAGCCAAGCGGTCTCGGGAGATACGCAGTATTTT. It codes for CASSQAVSGDTQYF.

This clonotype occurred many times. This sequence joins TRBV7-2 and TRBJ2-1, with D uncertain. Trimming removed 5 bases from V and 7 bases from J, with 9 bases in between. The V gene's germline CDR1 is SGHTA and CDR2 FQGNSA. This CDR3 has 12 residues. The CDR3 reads CASSLSINEQFF. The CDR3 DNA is TGTGCCAGCAGCCTTAGCATAAATGAGCAGTTCTTC.

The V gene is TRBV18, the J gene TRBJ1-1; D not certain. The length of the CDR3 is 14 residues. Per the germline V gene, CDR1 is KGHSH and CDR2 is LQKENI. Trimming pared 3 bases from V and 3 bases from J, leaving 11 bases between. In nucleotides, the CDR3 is TGTGCCAGCTCACCGATGGGTGTGGACACTGAAGCTTTCTTT. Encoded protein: CASSPMGVDTEAFF.

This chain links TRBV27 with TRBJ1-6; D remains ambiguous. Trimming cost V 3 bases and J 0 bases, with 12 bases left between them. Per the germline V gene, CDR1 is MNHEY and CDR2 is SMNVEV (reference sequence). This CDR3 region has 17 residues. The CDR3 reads CASSFGPQSSYNSPLHF. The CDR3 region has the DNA TGTGCCAGCAGTTTTGGGCCCCAGAGCTCCTATAATTCACCCCTCCACTTT.

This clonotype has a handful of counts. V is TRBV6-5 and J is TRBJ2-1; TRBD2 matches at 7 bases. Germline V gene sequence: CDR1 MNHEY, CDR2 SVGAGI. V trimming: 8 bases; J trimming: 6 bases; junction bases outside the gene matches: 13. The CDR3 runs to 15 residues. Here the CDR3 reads CASAERGKAGNEQFF. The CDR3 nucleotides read TGTGCCAGCGCTGAGCGGGGCAAGGCGGGCAATGAGCAGTTCTTC.

The CDR3 nucleotides are TGTGCCAGCAGTTTCCTATTCCTCGACCCGTTCTTC. Its translation: CASSFLFLDPFF. The chain carries TRBV12-3 or TRBV12-4 and TRBJ2-1; no definite D call. This CDR3 has 12 residues. V lost 3 bases to trimming and J lost 15 bases, with 15 bases between them.

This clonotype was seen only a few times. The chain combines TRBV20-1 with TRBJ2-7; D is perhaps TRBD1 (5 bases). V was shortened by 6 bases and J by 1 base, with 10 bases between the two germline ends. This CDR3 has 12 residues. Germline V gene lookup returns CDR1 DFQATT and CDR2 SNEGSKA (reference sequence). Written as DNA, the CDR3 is TGCAGTGCCCAGGGTCGATCCTACGAGCAGTACTTC. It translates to CSAQGRSYEQYF.

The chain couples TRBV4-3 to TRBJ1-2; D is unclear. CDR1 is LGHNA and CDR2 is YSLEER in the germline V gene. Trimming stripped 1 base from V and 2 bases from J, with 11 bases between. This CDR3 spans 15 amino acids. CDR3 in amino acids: CASSQGFGLNYGYTF. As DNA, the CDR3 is TGCGCCAGCAGCCAAGGTTTTGGACTGAACTATGGCTACACCTTC.

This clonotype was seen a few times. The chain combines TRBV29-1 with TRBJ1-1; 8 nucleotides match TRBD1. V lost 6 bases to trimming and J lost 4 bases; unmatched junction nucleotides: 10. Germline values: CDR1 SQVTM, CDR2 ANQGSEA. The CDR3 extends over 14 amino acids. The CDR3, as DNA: TGCAGCGTCAGGACAGGGAGAGAGGGCACTGAAGCTTTCTTT. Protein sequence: CSVRTGREGTEAFF.

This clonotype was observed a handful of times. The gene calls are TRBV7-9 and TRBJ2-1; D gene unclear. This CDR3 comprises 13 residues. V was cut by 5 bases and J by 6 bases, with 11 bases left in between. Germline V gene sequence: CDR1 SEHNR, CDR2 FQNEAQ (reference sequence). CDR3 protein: CASSPFDPNEQFF. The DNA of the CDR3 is TGTGCCAGCAGCCCCTTCGACCCCAATGAGCAGTTCTTC.

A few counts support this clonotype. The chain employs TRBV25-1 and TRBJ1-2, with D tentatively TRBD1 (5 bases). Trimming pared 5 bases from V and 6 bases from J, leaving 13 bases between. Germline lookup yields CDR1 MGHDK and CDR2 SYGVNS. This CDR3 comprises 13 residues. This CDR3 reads CASSSGPFDGYTF. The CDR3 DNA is TGTGCCAGCAGTTCAGGGCCTTTTGATGGCTACACCTTC.

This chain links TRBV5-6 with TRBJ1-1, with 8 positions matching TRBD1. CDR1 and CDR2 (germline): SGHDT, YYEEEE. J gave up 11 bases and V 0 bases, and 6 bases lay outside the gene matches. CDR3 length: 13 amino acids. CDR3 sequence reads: CASSLVQGGDAFF. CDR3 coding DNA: TGTGCCAGCAGCTTGGTACAGGGGGGAGACGCTTTCTTT.

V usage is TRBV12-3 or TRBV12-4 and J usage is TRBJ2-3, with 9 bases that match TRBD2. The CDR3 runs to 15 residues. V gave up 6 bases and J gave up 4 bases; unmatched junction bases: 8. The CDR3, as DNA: TGTGCCAGCAGACCTAGCGGGGATGGCGCAGATACGCAGTATTTT. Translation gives CASRPSGDGADTQYF.

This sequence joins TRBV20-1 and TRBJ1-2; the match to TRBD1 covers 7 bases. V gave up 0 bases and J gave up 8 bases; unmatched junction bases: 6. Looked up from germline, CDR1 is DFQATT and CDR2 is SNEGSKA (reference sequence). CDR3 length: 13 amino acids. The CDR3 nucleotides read TGCAGTGCTAGAGATACAGGGGAAAGCGGCTACACCTTC. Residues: CSARDTGESGYTF.

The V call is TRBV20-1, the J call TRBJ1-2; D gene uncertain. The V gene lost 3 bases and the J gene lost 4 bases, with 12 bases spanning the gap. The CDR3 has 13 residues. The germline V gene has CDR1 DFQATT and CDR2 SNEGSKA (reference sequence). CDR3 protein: CSARGPWFYGYTF. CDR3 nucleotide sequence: TGCAGTGCTAGGGGTCCTTGGTTCTATGGCTACACCTTC.

The CDR3 sequence is CSALDPNYGYTF. In DNA, the CDR3 is TGCAGCGCCCTCGACCCTAACTATGGCTACACCTTC. The chain links TRBV29-1 to TRBJ1-2; D unclear. V was trimmed by 7 bases and J by 0 bases, leaving 9 bases between them. CDR1 and CDR2 (germline): SQVTM, ANQGSEA. The CDR3 length is 12 residues.